The text below deals with one TCR beta chain. The data stem from a study of blood T cell repertoires in COVID-19. Study overall: The origin of the acute and convalescent COVID-19 samples was the United States, Italy and Spain. T cells, B-cell-depleted T cells, or PBMCs provided the cDNA or gDNA that served as material.

V was pared by 0 bases and J by 4 bases, with 5 bases of the junction left unmatched. CDR3 size: 16 residues. CDR1 is SEHNR, CDR2 FQNEAQ, per germline (reference sequence). Original analysis: Quantification of nucleated cells was approximated via reference gene primer amplification. Clones were read by immunoSEQ multiplex PCR, and TCRdb kept only the in-frame ones, dropping some. The DNA gave D and trimming, while V, J and clone size come from that table. The sample has about 230,000 clones; 81% are singletons. The sequenced material came from peripheral blood. This clonotype was sampled from an elderly woman with acute or convalescent COVID-19. The chain combines TRBV7-9 with TRBJ2-1; 8 bases line up with TRBD2. The CDR3, as DNA: TGTGCCAGCAGCTTAGCGCTGGCTAGCGGGTACAATGAGCAGTTCTTC. Protein sequence: CASSLALASGYNEQFF.